A selection of T cell receptor beta chains follows, all from one sample in a study of cytomegalovirus exposure and HLA in healthy donors. Assay: immunoSEQ multiplex PCR; the TCRdb copy retains only in-frame clones and omits some. Here the sample spans about 130,000 clones, around 74% being singletons. Sequenced sample: PBMCs. All receptors derive from a woman aged 45-59 years in good health and CMV-seropositive. Each CDR3 is given with its conserved first and last residue. The D gene is left open where the match is weak. Clone size, where shown, is once, few, many, or a class for clones that have expanded.

J gene: TRBJ2-7
D gene: TRBD1
V gene: TRBV6-1
clone size: once
CDR3 protein: CAGGQRSPYEQYF
CDR3 DNA: TGTGCCGGGGGACAGCGATCTCCCTACGAGCAGTACTTC

J gene: TRBJ2-2
D gene: TRBD1
V gene: TRBV19
clone size: NA
CDR3 protein: CASISRTGGNTGELFF
CDR3 DNA: TGTGCCAGTATTAGTCGGACAGGAGGGAACACCGGGGAGCTGTTTTTT

J gene: TRBJ2-5
D gene: NA
V gene: TRBV6-5
clone size: NA
CDR3 protein: CASSPFRAQETQYF
CDR3 DNA: TGTGCCAGCAGCCCCTTCAGGGCCCAAGAGACCCAGTACTTC

J gene: TRBJ1-2
D gene: NA
V gene: TRBV6-5
clone size: NA
CDR3 protein: CASSLLDGGQGGYTF
CDR3 DNA: TGTGCCAGCAGCTTACTCGATGGGGGACAAGGGGGCTACACCTTC

J gene: TRBJ2-7
D gene: NA
V gene: TRBV28
clone size: NA
CDR3 protein: CASSLTDEQYF
CDR3 DNA: TGTGCCAGCAGTTTGACTGACGAGCAGTACTTC

J gene: TRBJ2-5
D gene: TRBD1
V gene: TRBV9
clone size: NA
CDR3 protein: CASSLWGTEETQYF
CDR3 DNA: TGTGCCAGCAGCTTATGGGGGACAGAGGAGACCCAGTACTTC

J gene: TRBJ2-5
D gene: TRBD1
V gene: TRBV6-6
clone size: NA
CDR3 protein: CASSYLTGAQETQYF
CDR3 DNA: TGTGCCAGCAGTTACTTGACAGGGGCCCAAGAGACCCAGTACTTC

J gene: TRBJ2-7
D gene: TRBD1
V gene: TRBV23-1
clone size: NA
CDR3 protein: CASSQPPDRGPPTYF
CDR3 DNA: TGCGCCAGCAGTCAACCCCCAGACAGGGGGCCCCCAACGTACTTC

J gene: TRBJ2-7
D gene: TRBD2
V gene: TRBV11-2
clone size: once
CDR3 protein: CASSFAGGPYEQYF
CDR3 DNA: TGTGCCAGCAGCTTTGCGGGGGGCCCCTACGAGCAGTACTTC

J gene: TRBJ1-6
D gene: NA
V gene: TRBV10-3
clone size: NA
CDR3 protein: CAISGGRAANSPLHF
CDR3 DNA: TGTGCCATCAGTGGTGGCCGAGCGGCCAATTCACCCCTCCACTTT

J gene: TRBJ2-5
D gene: TRBD1
V gene: TRBV6-5
clone size: NA
CDR3 protein: CASSYSDRGETQYF
CDR3 DNA: TGTGCCAGCAGTTACTCGGACAGGGGGGAGACCCAGTACTTC

J gene: TRBJ2-7
D gene: TRBD2
V gene: TRBV7-2
clone size: NA
CDR3 protein: CASSPRGVSYEQYF
CDR3 DNA: TGTGCCAGCAGCCCCCGGGGGGTCAGCTACGAGCAGTACTTC

J gene: TRBJ2-1
D gene: TRBD2
V gene: TRBV10-1
clone size: NA
CDR3 protein: CASSASGASSNEQFF
CDR3 DNA: TGCGCCAGCAGTGCCAGCGGGGCATCAAGTAATGAGCAGTTCTTC